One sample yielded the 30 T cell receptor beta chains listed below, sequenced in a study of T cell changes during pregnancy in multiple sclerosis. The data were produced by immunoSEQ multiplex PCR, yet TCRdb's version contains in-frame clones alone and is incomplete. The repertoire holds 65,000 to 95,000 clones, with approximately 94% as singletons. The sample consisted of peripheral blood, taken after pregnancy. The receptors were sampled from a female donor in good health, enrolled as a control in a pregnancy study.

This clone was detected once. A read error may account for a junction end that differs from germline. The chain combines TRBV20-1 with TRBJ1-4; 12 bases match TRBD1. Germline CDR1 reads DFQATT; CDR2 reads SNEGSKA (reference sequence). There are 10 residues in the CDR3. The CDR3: CSAKGQGAIF. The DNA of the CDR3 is TGCAGTGCCAAGGGACAGGGGGCGATTTTT.

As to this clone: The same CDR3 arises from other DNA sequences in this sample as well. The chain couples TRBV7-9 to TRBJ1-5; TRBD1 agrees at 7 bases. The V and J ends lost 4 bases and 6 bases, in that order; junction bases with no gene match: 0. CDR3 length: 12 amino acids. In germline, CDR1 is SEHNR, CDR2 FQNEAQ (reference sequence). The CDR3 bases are TGTGCCAGCAGCTCAGGGGGTCAGCCCCAGCATTTT. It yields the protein CASSSGGQPQHF. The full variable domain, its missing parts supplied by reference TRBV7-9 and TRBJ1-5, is DTGVSQNPRHKITKRGQNVTFRCDPISEHNRLYWYRQTLGQGPEFLTYFQNEAQLEKSRLLSDRFSAERPKGSFSTLEIQRTEQGDSAMYLCASSSGGQPQHFGDGTRLSIL.

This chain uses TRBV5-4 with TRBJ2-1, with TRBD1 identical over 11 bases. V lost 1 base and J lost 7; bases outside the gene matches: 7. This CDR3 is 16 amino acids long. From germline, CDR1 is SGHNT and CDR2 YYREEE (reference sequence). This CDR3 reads CASSLFMGQGVNEQFF. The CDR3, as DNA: TGTGCCAGCAGCTTGTTTATGGGACAGGGGGTGAATGAGCAGTTCTTC.

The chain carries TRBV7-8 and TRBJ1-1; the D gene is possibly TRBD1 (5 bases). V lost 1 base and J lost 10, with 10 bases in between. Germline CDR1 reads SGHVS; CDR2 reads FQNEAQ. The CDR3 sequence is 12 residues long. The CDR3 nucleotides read TGTGCCAGCAGCTTAGTAGGGGTGGTAGCTTTCTTT. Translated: CASSLVGVVAFF.

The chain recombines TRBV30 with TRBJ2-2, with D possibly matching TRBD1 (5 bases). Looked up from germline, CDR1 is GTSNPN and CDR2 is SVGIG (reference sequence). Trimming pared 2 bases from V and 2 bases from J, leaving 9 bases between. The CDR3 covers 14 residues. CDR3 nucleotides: TGTGCCTGGAGTCCAGGGCGAAACACCGGGGAGCTGTTTTTT. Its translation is CAWSPGRNTGELFF.

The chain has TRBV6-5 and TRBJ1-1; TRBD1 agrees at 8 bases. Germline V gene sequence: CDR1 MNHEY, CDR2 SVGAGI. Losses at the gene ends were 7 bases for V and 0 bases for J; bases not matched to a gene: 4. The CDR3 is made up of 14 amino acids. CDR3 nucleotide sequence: TGTGCCAGCACAGGACAGGGCGTGAACACTGAAGCTTTCTTT. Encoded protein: CASTGQGVNTEAFF.

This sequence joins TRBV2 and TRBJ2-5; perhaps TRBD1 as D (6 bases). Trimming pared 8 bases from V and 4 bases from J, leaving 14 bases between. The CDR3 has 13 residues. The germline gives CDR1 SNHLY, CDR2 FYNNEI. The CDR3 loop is CASHGQRGETQYF. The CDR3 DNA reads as TGTGCCAGCCACGGACAGCGAGGAGAGACCCAGTACTTC.

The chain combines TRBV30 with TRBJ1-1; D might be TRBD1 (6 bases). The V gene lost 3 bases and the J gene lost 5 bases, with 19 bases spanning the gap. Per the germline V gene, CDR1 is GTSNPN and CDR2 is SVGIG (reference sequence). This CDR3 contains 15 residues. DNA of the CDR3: TGTGCCTGGAGAGCCGGGACACTCGTATATACTGAAGCTTTCTTT. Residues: CAWRAGTLVYTEAFF.

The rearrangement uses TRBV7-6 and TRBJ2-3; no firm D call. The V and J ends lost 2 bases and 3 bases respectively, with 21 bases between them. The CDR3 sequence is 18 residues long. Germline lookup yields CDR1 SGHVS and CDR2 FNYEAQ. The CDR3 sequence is CASSLRIVAFWATDTQYF. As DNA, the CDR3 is TGTGCCAGCAGCTTAAGGATAGTTGCGTTTTGGGCGACAGATACGCAGTATTTT.

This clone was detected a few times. The CDR3 bases are TGTGCCAGCAGCTTTCTAACGTGGAATGAGCAGTTCTTC. Its translation: CASSFLTWNEQFF. The V gene is TRBV7-9, the J gene TRBJ2-1, with no clear D. Germline V gene lookup returns CDR1 SEHNR and CDR2 FQNEAQ (reference sequence). The CDR3 runs to 13 residues. V was pared by 3 bases and J by 7 bases, with 10 bases between.

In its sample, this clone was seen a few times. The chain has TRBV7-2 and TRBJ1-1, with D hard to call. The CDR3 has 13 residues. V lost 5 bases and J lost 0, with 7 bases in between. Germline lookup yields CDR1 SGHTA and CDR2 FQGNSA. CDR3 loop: CASSRALNTEAFF. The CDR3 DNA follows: TGTGCCAGCAGCAGAGCACTGAACACTGAAGCTTTCTTT.

The CDR3 loop is CSVGGDSSGNTIYF. In nucleotides, the CDR3 is TGCAGCGTTGGCGGTGACAGCTCTGGAAACACCATATATTTT. This sequence joins TRBV29-1 and TRBJ1-3; D might be TRBD1 (5 bases). The CDR3 contains 14 residues. Germline V gene data show CDR1 as SQVTM and CDR2 as ANQGSEA. Between the trimmed V and J ends, which lost 4 bases and 0 bases, there was a span of 10 bases. Drawing the rest from reference TRBV29-1 and TRBJ1-3, the complete variable domain is SAVISQKPSRDICQRGTSLTIQCQVDSQVTMMFWYRQQPGQSLTLIATANQGSEATYESGFVIDKFPISRPNLTFSTLTVSNMSPEDSSIYLCSVGGDSSGNTIYFGEGSWLTVV.

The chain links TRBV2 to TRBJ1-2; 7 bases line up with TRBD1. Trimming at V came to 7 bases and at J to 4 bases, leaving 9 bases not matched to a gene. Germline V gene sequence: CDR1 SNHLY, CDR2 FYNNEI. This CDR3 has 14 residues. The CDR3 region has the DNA TGTGCCAGCATTCAAGGACAGGCCCTCTATGGCTACACCTTC. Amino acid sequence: CASIQGQALYGYTF.

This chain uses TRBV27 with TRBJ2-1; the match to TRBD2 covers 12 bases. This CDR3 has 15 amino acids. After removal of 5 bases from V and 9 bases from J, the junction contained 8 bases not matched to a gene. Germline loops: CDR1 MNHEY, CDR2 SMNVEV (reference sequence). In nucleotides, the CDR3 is TGTGCCAGCAGTAGGGGACTAGCGGGTGTCGGTGAGCAGTTCTTC. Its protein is CASSRGLAGVGEQFF.

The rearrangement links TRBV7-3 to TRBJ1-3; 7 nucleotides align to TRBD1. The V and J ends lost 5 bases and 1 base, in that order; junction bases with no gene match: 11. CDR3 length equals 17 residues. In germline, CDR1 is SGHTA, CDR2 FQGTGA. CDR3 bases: TGTGCCAGCAGCCATCAGACGGGACAGCGATCTGGAAACACCATATATTTT. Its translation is CASSHQTGQRSGNTIYF.

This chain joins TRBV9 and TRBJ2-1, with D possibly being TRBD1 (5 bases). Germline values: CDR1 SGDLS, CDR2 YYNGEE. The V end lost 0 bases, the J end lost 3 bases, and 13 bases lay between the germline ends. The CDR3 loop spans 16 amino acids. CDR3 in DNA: TGTGCCAGCAGCGTAGCTACTTGGGGCGGCTACAATGAGCAGTTCTTC. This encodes CASSVATWGGYNEQFF.

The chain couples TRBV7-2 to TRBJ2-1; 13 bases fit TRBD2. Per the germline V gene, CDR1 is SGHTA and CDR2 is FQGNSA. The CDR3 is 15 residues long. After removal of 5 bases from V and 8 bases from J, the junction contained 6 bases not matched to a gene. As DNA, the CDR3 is TGTGCCAGCAGCCTAGGACTAGCGGGAGTGGATGAGCAGTTCTTC. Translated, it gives CASSLGLAGVDEQFF.

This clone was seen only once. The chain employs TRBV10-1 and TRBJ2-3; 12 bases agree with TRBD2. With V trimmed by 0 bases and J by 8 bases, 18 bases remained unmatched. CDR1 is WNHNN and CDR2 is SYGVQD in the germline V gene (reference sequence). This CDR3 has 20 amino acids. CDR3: CASSESSLAGGPAQFRTQYF. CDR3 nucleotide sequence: TGCGCCAGCAGTGAGTCGAGCCTAGCGGGGGGGCCCGCGCAGTTTCGTACGCAGTATTTT.

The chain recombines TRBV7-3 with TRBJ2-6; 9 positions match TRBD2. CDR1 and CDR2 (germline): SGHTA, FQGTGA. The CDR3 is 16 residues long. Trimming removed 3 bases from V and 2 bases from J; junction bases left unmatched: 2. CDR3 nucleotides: TGTGCCAGCAGCTTTAGCGGGAGTACTGGGGCCAACGTCCTGACTTTC. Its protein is CASSFSGSTGANVLTF.

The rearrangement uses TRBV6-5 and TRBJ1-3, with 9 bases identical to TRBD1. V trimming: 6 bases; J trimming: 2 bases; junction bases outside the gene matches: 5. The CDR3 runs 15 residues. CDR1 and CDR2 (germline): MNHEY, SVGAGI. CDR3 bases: TGTGCCAGCAGCTCTGGGACAGGGCCTGGAAACACCATATATTTT. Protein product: CASSSGTGPGNTIYF.

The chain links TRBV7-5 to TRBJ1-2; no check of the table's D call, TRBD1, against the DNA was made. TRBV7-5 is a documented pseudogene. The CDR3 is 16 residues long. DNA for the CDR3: TGTGCCAGAAGCCAGGAGACAGACCCCACTTCATATGGCTACACCTTC. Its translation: CARSQETDPTSYGYTF.

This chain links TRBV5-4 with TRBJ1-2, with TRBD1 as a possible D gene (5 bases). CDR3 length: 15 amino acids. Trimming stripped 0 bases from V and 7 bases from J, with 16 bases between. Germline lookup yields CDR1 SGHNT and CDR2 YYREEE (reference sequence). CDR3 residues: CASSLVGRDSAGYTF. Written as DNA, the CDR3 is TGTGCCAGCAGCTTGGTCGGTCGGGACTCGGCTGGCTACACCTTC.

In nucleotides, the CDR3 is TGTGCCACCAGCAGATCGGGGATAGCGGGGGGGCCTCTTTACGAGCAGTACTTC. It encodes CATSRSGIAGGPLYEQYF. This chain links TRBV15 with TRBJ2-7; TRBD2 matches 11 bases. The V segment lost 2 bases and the J segment 4 bases; nucleotides outside the gene matches: 13. Germline V lookup: CDR1 LNHNV, CDR2 YYDKDF (reference sequence). The CDR3 has 18 residues.

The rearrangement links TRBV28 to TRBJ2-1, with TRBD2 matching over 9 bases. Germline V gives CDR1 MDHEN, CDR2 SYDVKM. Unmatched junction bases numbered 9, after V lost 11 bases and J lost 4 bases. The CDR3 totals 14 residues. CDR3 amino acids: CAARTSVIYNEQFF. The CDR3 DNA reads TGTGCCGCGAGGACTAGCGTAATTTACAATGAGCAGTTCTTC.

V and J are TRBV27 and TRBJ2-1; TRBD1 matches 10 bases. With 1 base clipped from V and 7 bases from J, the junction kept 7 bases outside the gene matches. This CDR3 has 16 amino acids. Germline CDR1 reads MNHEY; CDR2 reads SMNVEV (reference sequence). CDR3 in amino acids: CASSLFGTGVANEQFF. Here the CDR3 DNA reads TGTGCCAGCAGTTTATTCGGGACAGGGGTAGCGAATGAGCAGTTCTTC.

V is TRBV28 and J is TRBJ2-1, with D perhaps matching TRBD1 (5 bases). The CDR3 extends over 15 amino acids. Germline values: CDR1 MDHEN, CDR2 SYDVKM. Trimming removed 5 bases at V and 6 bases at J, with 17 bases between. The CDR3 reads CASSGRQIMRNEQFF. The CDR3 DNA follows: TGTGCCAGCAGTGGAAGACAGATTATGCGCAATGAGCAGTTCTTC.

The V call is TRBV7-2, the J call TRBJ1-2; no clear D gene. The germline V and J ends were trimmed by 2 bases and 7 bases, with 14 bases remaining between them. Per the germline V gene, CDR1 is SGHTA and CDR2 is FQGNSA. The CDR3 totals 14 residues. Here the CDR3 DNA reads TGTGCCAGCAGCTTATTTCGGGTACAACTTGGCTACACCTTC. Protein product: CASSLFRVQLGYTF.

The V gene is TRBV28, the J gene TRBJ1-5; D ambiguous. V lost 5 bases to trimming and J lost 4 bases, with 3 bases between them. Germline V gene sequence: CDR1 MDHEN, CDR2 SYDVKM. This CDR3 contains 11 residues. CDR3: CASSINQPQHF. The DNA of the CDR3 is TGTGCCAGCAGTATAAATCAGCCCCAGCATTTT.

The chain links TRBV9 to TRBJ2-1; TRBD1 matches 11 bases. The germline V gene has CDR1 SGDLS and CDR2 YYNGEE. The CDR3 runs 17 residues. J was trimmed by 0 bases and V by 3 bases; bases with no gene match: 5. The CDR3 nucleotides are TGTGCCAGCAGCGAGAGGACAGGGGGCATCTCCTACAATGAGCAGTTCTTC. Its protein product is CASSERTGGISYNEQFF.

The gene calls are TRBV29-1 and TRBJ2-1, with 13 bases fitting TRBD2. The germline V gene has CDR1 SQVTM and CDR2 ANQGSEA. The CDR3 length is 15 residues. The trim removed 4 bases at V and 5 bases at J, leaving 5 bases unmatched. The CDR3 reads CSVVVGLAGDNEQFF. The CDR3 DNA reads TGCAGCGTTGTGGTTGGACTAGCGGGAGACAATGAGCAGTTCTTC.